These 20 T cell receptor beta chains share one sample of origin, sequenced in a study of T cell repertoires in cytomegalovirus infection. In TCRdb, the reads were re-called with MiXCR into one record per CDR3 protein. Of about 160,000 distinct CDR3 sequences in the sample, about a fifth are singletons; the top ten hold more than 25%. These receptors have no known antigen. Sequenced here: CD8+ T cells from cultured PBMCs, sampled from culture after CMV antigen stimulation. The source of these receptors is a human donor in good health (CMV status not recorded). Some clones in this sample may be carry-over from other donors' samples.

This chain joins TRBV7-3 and TRBJ1-1; 9 positions agree with TRBD1. V dropped 4 bases and J dropped 5; count of bases not matched to a gene: 5. Germline CDR1 SGHTA, CDR2 FQGTGA. This CDR3 spans 14 amino acids. The CDR3 DNA reads TGTGCCAGCAGCTCGAGGGGACAGGGTACTGAAGCTTTCTTT. Protein sequence: CASSSRGQGTEAFF.

The DNA of the CDR3 is TGTGCCAGCAGCTTTCCTGACGGGGCAACTAATGAAAAACTGTTTTTT. It encodes CASSFPDGATNEKLFF. The chain links TRBV7-9 to TRBJ1-4; no clear D gene. V lost 3 bases and J lost 0, with 11 bases in between. The CDR3 length is 16 residues. Per germline, CDR1 SEHNR and CDR2 FQNEAQ (reference sequence).

The CDR3: CASSFDRSLNQPQHF. The CDR3 coding sequence is TGTGCCAGCAGTTTCGACCGCTCCCTGAATCAGCCCCAGCATTTT. The genes are TRBV12-3 or TRBV12-4 and TRBJ1-5; no clear D. Trimming took off 3 bases at V and 4 bases at J, with 13 bases between the two ends. The CDR3 runs to 15 residues.

The V and J genes are TRBV11-2 and TRBJ2-7, with a tentative D call TRBD2 (5 bases). The V gene lost 4 bases and the J gene lost 2 bases, with 12 bases spanning the gap. Germline V CDR1 and CDR2: SGHAT, FQNNGV. The CDR3 is made up of 14 amino acids. This chain's CDR3 is CASSSDYHAYEQYF. The CDR3 DNA is TGTGCCAGCAGCTCCGACTACCACGCCTACGAGCAGTACTTC.

This chain connects TRBV6-2 or TRBV6-3 to TRBJ1-5, with 7 bases fitting TRBD1. The CDR3 consists of 15 residues. Trimming removed 4 bases from V and 9 bases from J; junction bases left unmatched: 12. Germline loops: CDR1 MNHEY, CDR2 SVGEGT. The CDR3 DNA sequence: TGTGCCAGCAGTTCCCGGACAGGCCCAGGGGGGCCCCAGCATTTT. This gives the protein CASSSRTGPGGPQHF.

This clonotype was found many times. V gene TRBV7-2 combines with J gene TRBJ2-7, with no clear D. The CDR3 totals 13 residues. V lost 5 bases, J lost 2 bases, and 10 bases lay in between. Germline lookup yields CDR1 SGHTA and CDR2 FQGNSA. DNA of the CDR3: TGTGCCAGCAGCACCTTCCCCACCTACGAGCAGTACTTC. As protein: CASSTFPTYEQYF.

This clonotype was detected only a few times. The chain joins TRBV5-6 to TRBJ2-1; D unresolved. The CDR3 has 13 residues. Between the trimmed V and J ends, which lost 4 bases and 8 bases, there was a span of 13 bases. Germline CDR1 SGHDT, CDR2 YYEEEE. CDR3 in DNA: TGTGCCAGCAGCCCCTCGAGGTACCATGAGCAGTTCTTC. Translating it yields CASSPSRYHEQFF.

This clonotype has only a few counts. An end of the junction differs from the germline gene, which may be a read error. The genes are TRBV6-2 or TRBV6-3 and TRBJ1-1, with D unresolved. Germline V gene data show CDR1 as MNHEY and CDR2 as SVGEGT. The CDR3 is 12 amino acids. CDR3 residues: CASSYNGRWATF. In DNA, the CDR3 is TGTGCCAGCAGTTACAACGGGAGGTGGGCTACCTTT.

J is TRBJ1-1 and V is TRBV7-6; D possibly corresponds to TRBD1 (6 bases). In germline, CDR1 is SGHVS, CDR2 FNYEAQ. The V gene lost 4 bases and the J gene lost 1 base, with 16 bases spanning the gap. This CDR3 contains 16 residues. For the CDR3, the DNA is TGTGCCAGCAGCTCCGGATTGACAGGACAGAACACTGAAGCTTTCTTT. Protein: CASSSGLTGQNTEAFF.

V gene TRBV7-9 combines with J gene TRBJ1-5; D is possibly TRBD1 (5 bases). Germline V lookup: CDR1 SEHNR, CDR2 FQNEAQ (reference sequence). The V end lost 4 bases, the J end lost 1 base, and 11 bases lay between the germline ends. There are 15 residues in the CDR3. The CDR3 region is CASSSPGESNQPQHF. For the CDR3, the DNA is TGTGCCAGCAGCTCCCCGGGGGAAAGCAATCAGCCCCAGCATTTT. The full variable domain, with the rest looked up from reference TRBV7-9 and TRBJ1-5, is DTGVSQNPRHKITKRGQNVTFRCDPISEHNRLYWYRQTLGQGPEFLTYFQNEAQLEKSRLLSDRFSAERPKGSFSTLEIQRTEQGDSAMYLCASSSPGESNQPQHFGDGTRLSIL.

The V gene is TRBV5-4, the J gene TRBJ1-2; D is ambiguous. Deletions cut 6 bases from V and 4 bases from J, with 13 bases between. The CDR3 loop spans 13 amino acids. Germline V CDR1 and CDR2: SGHNT, YYREEE (reference sequence). The CDR3 is CASIQSGSYGYTF. The CDR3, as DNA: TGTGCCAGCATCCAAAGTGGTAGCTATGGCTACACCTTC.

The genes are TRBV12-3 or TRBV12-4 and TRBJ1-4; D unclear. The CDR3 has 15 residues. V shed 7 bases and J shed 8 bases, with 20 bases lying between them. The DNA for the CDR3 is TGTGCCAGCATTCCCGACGGCATGCCGCGCGAAAAACTGTTTTTT. It is translated as CASIPDGMPREKLFF.

V usage is TRBV11-2 and J usage is TRBJ2-2; D unclear. Germline V gene data show CDR1 as SGHAT and CDR2 as FQNNGV. The CDR3 runs 13 residues. V was clipped by 5 bases and J by 5 bases, with 9 bases between them. The CDR3 region is CASSPTRTGELFF. CDR3 nucleotides: TGTGCCAGCAGCCCCACGCGAACCGGGGAGCTGTTTTTT.

The chain links TRBV4-1 to TRBJ1-2, with D possibly TRBD1 on 5 matching bases. In germline, CDR1 is MGHRA, CDR2 YSYEKL. Deletions cut 6 bases from V and 8 bases from J, with 13 bases between. The CDR3 length is 12 residues. This CDR3 is CASRGPSGGYTF. CDR3 nucleotide sequence: TGCGCCAGCAGGGGGCCTTCGGGGGGCTACACCTTC.

In this sample, this clonotype turned up a few times. The chain links TRBV7-8 to TRBJ1-2; D unresolved. This CDR3 is built from 12 residues. The V end lost 5 bases, the J end lost 8 bases, and 12 bases lay between the germline ends. Looked up from germline, CDR1 is SGHVS and CDR2 is FQNEAQ. CDR3: CASSMSFRGYTF. CDR3 in DNA: TGTGCCAGCAGCATGAGCTTCCGCGGCTACACCTTC.

The chain employs TRBV28 and TRBJ1-5; D may be TRBD1 (5 bases). Germline V gives CDR1 MDHEN, CDR2 SYDVKM. V was pared by 3 bases and J by 1 base, with 7 bases between. The CDR3 has 14 amino acids. The CDR3 coding sequence is TGTGCCAGCAGTTTTCAGGGAAGCAATCAGCCCCAGCATTTT. Protein sequence: CASSFQGSNQPQHF.

The CDR3 spells CASSLKGVARDYEQYF. The CDR3 coding sequence is TGTGCCAGCAGCTTAAAAGGGGTCGCAAGGGACTACGAGCAGTACTTC. The chain carries TRBV7-9 and TRBJ2-7; the D gene is possibly TRBD1 (5 bases). CDR1 is SEHNR and CDR2 is FQNEAQ in the germline V gene (reference sequence). This CDR3 has 16 residues. V shed 2 bases and J shed 3 bases, with 17 bases lying between them.

The chain couples TRBV4-1 to TRBJ2-7; 7 nucleotides match TRBD2. The germline CDR1 and CDR2 sequences are MGHRA and YSYEKL. Trimming took 0 bases from V and 0 from J; bases not matched to a gene: 5. This CDR3 spans 16 amino acids. CDR3 sequence: CASSQDGGSDSYEQYF. DNA of the CDR3: TGCGCCAGCAGCCAAGACGGGGGGTCCGACTCCTACGAGCAGTACTTC.

The gene calls are TRBV3-1 and TRBJ1-2; 7 bases fit TRBD1. The germline V gene encodes CDR1 LGHDT and CDR2 YNNKEL (reference sequence). The CDR3 covers 18 residues. V gave up 1 base and J gave up 4 bases; unmatched junction bases: 15. The CDR3, as DNA: TGTGCCAGCAGCCAAGTGGAGACAGGGTGGGGAGATGGCTATGGCTACACCTTC. It encodes CASSQVETGWGDGYGYTF.

There are a few counts of this clonotype. This chain joins TRBV4-1 and TRBJ2-3; no reliable D call. Per germline, CDR1 MGHRA and CDR2 YSYEKL. The V and J ends lost 1 base and 6 bases respectively, with 8 bases between them. The CDR3 length is 13 residues. Here the CDR3 DNA reads TGCGCCAGCAGCCAAGTGGTCGGGGATACGCAGTATTTT. This gives the protein CASSQVVGDTQYF.